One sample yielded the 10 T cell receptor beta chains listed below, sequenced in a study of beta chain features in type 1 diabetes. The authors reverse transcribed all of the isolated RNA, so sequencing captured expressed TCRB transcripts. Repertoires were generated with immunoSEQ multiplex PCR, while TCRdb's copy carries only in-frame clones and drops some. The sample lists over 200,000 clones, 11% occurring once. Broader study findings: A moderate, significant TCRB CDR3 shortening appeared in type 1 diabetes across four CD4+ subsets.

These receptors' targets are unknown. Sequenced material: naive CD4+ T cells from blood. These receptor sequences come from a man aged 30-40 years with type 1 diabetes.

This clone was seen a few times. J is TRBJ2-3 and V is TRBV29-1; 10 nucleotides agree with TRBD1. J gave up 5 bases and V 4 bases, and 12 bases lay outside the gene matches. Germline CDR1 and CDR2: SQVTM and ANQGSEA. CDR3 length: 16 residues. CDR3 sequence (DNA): TGCAGCGTTGTCGCCTTGACAGGGGGCTGGGGAGATACGCAGTATTTT. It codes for CSVVALTGGWGDTQYF.

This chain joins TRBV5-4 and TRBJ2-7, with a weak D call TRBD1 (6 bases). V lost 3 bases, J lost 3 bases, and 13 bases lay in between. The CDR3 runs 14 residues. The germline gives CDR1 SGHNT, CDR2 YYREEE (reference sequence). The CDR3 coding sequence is TGTGCCAGCAGCTCGACAGGCACGCGCTACGAGCAGTACTTC. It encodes CASSSTGTRYEQYF.

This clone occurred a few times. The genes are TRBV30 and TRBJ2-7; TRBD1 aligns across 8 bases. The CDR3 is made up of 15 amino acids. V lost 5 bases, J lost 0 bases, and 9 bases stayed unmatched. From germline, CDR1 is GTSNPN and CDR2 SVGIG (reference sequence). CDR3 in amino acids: CAWRRSGTGSYEQYF. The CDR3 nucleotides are TGTGCCTGGCGCCGTTCCGGGACAGGCTCCTACGAGCAGTACTTC.

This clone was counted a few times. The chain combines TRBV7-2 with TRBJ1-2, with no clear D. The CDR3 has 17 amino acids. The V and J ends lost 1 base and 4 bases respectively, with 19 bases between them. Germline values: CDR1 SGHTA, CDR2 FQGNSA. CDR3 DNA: TGTGCCAGCAGCTTAGTAGGAGGTCAACTCCGCAGCTATGGCTACACCTTC. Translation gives CASSLVGGQLRSYGYTF.

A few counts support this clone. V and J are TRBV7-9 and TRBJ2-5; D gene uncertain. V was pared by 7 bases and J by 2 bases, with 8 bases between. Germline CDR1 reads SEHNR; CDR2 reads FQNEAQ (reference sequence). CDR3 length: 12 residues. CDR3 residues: CASNRDQETQYF. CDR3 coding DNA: TGTGCCAGCAATAGAGATCAAGAGACCCAGTACTTC. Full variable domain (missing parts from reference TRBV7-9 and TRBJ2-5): DTGVSQNPRHKITKRGQNVTFRCDPISEHNRLYWYRQTLGQGPEFLTYFQNEAQLEKSRLLSDRFSAERPKGSFSTLEIQRTEQGDSAMYLCASNRDQETQYFGPGTRLLVL.

The DNA for the CDR3 is TGCGCCAGCAGCCCCTTCGGGGGACAAGAGACCCAGTACTTC. This codes for CASSPFGGQETQYF. The chain has TRBV5-1 and TRBJ2-5; tentative D call: TRBD2 (6 bases). The V and J ends lost 4 bases and 2 bases respectively, with 12 bases between them. Germline values: CDR1 SGHRS, CDR2 YFSETQ. CDR3 size: 14 residues.

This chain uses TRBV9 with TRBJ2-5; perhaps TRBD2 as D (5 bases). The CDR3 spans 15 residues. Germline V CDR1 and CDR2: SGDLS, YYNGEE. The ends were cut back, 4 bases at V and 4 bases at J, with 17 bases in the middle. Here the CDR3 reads CASSTRADGPETQYF. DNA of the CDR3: TGTGCCAGCAGCACCCGAGCGGACGGTCCAGAGACCCAGTACTTC.

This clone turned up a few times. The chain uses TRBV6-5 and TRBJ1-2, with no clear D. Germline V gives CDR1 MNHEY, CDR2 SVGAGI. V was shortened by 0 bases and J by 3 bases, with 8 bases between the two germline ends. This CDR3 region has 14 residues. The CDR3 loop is CASSYSASYYGYTF. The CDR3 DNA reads TGTGCCAGCAGTTACTCCGCAAGCTACTATGGCTACACCTTC.

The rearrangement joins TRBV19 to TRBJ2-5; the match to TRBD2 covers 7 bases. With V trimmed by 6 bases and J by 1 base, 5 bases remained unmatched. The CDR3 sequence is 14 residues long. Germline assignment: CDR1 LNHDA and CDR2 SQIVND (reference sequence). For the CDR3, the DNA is TGTGCCAGTAGCAGACTAGCCCGCCAAGAGACCCAGTACTTC. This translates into CASSRLARQETQYF.

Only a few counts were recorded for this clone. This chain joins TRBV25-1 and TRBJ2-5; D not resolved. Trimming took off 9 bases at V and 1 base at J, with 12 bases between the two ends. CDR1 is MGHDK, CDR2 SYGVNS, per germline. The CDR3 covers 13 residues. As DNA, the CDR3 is TGTGCCAGTTCCTTGGGCGCCCAAGAGACCCAGTACTTC. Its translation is CASSLGAQETQYF.